Sequencing of this T cell receptor beta chain was carried out in a study of T cells expressing NK-cell markers. Study-wide context: One of eight sequenced donors was HCMV-seronegative; the other seven were seropositive.

Regarding the study as a whole: The leading position in the CD3+CD56-NKG2C+ fraction of a handful of donors also went to these clonotypes.

A word on this clonotype: Antigen specificity is unknown.

Reprocessing the 5' RACE reads, TCRdb reports a single entry for every CDR3 protein and omits DNA. The sample shows 400,000 to 500,000 distinct CDR3 sequences, and under 7.5% sits with its ten largest clones. The sequencing sample was made of blood T cells: a sorted CD56 or NKG2C T cell subset, CD4+ or CD8+ T cells, or bulk PBMC T cells (not recorded which). The TCR sequence derives from a woman between 18 and 70 years old in good health.

The CDR3 here is CASSAGGLPIYEQYF. The chain employs TRBV12-3 or TRBV12-4 and TRBJ2-7; the D call from TCRdb, TRBD2, cannot be confirmed without DNA. The CDR3 is 15 residues long.